The 19 T cell receptor beta chains reported below all come from one sample, sequenced in a study of cytomegalovirus exposure and HLA in healthy donors. Here immunoSEQ multiplex PCR was the method, and the copy in TCRdb shows in-frame clones only, minus some. This sample carries about 130,000 clones, 85% to 90% of them seen once, and the ten largest clones take around 1.2%. Material: PBMCs. These receptors originate from a woman between 18 and 30 years old in good health and CMV-seronegative.

The V gene is TRBV7-9, the J gene TRBJ2-1; the match to TRBD2 covers 15 bases. With 6 bases clipped from V and 7 bases from J, the junction kept 10 bases outside the gene matches. The germline gives CDR1 SEHNR, CDR2 FQNEAQ (reference sequence). The CDR3 is 17 amino acids. The CDR3 sequence is CASRGLAGGRGINEQFF. DNA of the CDR3: TGTGCCAGCAGGGGACTAGCGGGGGGTCGTGGGATAAATGAGCAGTTCTTC.

This clone showed up just a few times. The same CDR3 can be traced to other DNA sequences in this sample. This chain links TRBV7-9 with TRBJ1-5, with D unresolved. The CDR3 is made up of 15 amino acids. Germline assignment: CDR1 SEHNR and CDR2 FQNEAQ (reference sequence). The V and J ends lost 1 base and 3 bases respectively, with 10 bases between them. CDR3 in amino acids: CASSLGPGFNQPQHF. The CDR3 nucleotides are TGTGCCAGCAGCTTAGGGCCGGGTTTCAATCAGCCCCAGCATTTT.

The chain joins TRBV6-5 to TRBJ1-5; D unresolved. The CDR3 totals 13 residues. CDR1 is MNHEY and CDR2 is SVGAGI in the germline V gene. V dropped 8 bases and J dropped 1 base, with 9 bases sitting between them. CDR3 sequence: CASGGNSNQPQHF. The CDR3 coding sequence is TGTGCCAGCGGAGGGAACAGCAATCAGCCCCAGCATTTT.

The CDR3 nucleotides are TGTGCCAGCAGCGTAGTGGCGGGAGAAGGCTACACCTTC. Translation gives CASSVVAGEGYTF. The rearrangement links TRBV9 to TRBJ1-2; D is unresolved. This CDR3 region has 13 residues. Deletions cut 0 bases from V and 8 bases from J, with 11 bases between. Germline assignment: CDR1 SGDLS and CDR2 YYNGEE.

This sequence joins TRBV19 and TRBJ2-7; possibly TRBD2 for D (6 bases). Germline CDR1 reads LNHDA; CDR2 reads SQIVND (reference sequence). V was cut by 5 bases and J by 4 bases, with 18 bases left in between. The CDR3 spans 15 residues. The CDR3 sequence is CASSPTWRDRYEQYF. The CDR3 DNA sequence: TGTGCCAGTAGTCCCACTTGGAGGGATCGGTACGAGCAGTACTTC. The full variable domain, with the rest looked up from reference TRBV19 and TRBJ2-7, is DGGITQSPKYLFRKEGQNVTLSCEQNLNHDAMYWYRQDPGQGLRLIYYSQIVNDFQKGDIAEGYSVSREKKESFPLTVTSAQKNPTAFYLCASSPTWRDRYEQYFGPGTRLTVT.

As DNA, the CDR3 is TGTGCCAGCAACCTACCGGGACTAGCGGGAGGTGAGCAGTTCTTC. This sequence encodes CASNLPGLAGGEQFF. V usage is TRBV6-5 and J usage is TRBJ2-1, with TRBD2 matching over 15 bases. The V and J ends lost 7 bases and 9 bases, in that order; junction bases with no gene match: 7. The CDR3 is made up of 15 amino acids. Germline CDR1 and CDR2: MNHEY and SVGAGI.

This chain connects TRBV7-9 to TRBJ1-5; 8 nucleotides match TRBD1. The J segment lost 6 bases and the V segment lost 10 bases, leaving 8 bases of the junction unmatched. The length of the CDR3 is 13 residues. Germline CDR1 SEHNR, CDR2 FQNEAQ (reference sequence). The CDR3 region has the DNA TGTGCCAAATTAGACAGGGGAACTCAGCCCCAGCATTTT. Translated: CAKLDRGTQPQHF.

This clone was counted only a few times. For the CDR3, the DNA is TGTGCCAGCAGCGAAAACAGGGGCAGGACCGGGGAGCTGTTTTTT. Translation gives CASSENRGRTGELFF. V is TRBV28 and J is TRBJ2-2; TRBD1 aligns across 7 bases. CDR3 length: 15 residues. The germline CDR1 and CDR2 sequences are MDHEN and SYDVKM. The ends lost 6 bases at V and 5 bases at J; junction bases unmatched: 9.

V is TRBV6-5 and J is TRBJ2-4, with unresolved D. This CDR3 is built from 13 residues. Germline V gene sequence: CDR1 MNHEY, CDR2 SVGAGI. V was pared by 4 bases and J by 9 bases, with 13 bases between. CDR3 DNA sequence: TGTGCCAGCAGTTCTGGCCCCCGCGGCATTCAGTACTTC. This codes for CASSSGPRGIQYF.

The genes are TRBV28 and TRBJ1-2; 8 nucleotides align to TRBD1. The CDR3 sequence is 14 residues long. V lost 7 bases to trimming and J lost 1 base; unmatched junction nucleotides: 5. Germline assignment: CDR1 MDHEN and CDR2 SYDVKM. Written as DNA, the CDR3 is TGTGCCAGCAATACAGGGGGGTTTAACTATGGCTACACCTTC. Protein sequence: CASNTGGFNYGYTF.

The V and J genes are TRBV27 and TRBJ1-3; the match to TRBD1 covers 8 bases. V lost 0 bases and J lost 0; bases outside the gene matches: 1. The CDR3 sequence is 16 residues long. CDR1 and CDR2 (germline): MNHEY, SMNVEV (reference sequence). CDR3 amino acids: CASSLSGTGSGNTIYF. CDR3 sequence (DNA): TGTGCCAGCAGTTTATCCGGGACAGGCTCTGGAAACACCATATATTTT.

The chain is built from TRBV18 and TRBJ2-7; 8 bases align to TRBD2. V lost 4 bases, J lost 3 bases, and 17 bases stayed unmatched. Germline V gives CDR1 KGHSH, CDR2 LQKENI. The CDR3 contains 18 residues. CDR3 sequence: CASSLFSGANPRVYEQYF. DNA for the CDR3: TGTGCCAGCTCACTATTTAGCGGGGCCAACCCTCGGGTCTACGAGCAGTACTTC.

The chain combines TRBV7-8 with TRBJ2-1; D remains unclear. V was trimmed by 0 bases and J by 0 bases, leaving 15 bases between them. The CDR3 loop spans 18 amino acids. From germline, CDR1 is SGHVS and CDR2 FQNEAQ. CDR3 amino acids: CASSLAGDSLSSYNEQFF. Written as DNA, the CDR3 is TGTGCCAGCAGCTTAGCCGGAGATAGCCTTAGCTCCTACAATGAGCAGTTCTTC. The full variable domain, completed using reference TRBV7-8 and TRBJ2-1, is GAGVSQSPRYKVAKRGQDVALRCDPISGHVSLFWYQQALGQGPEFLTYFQNEAQLDKSGLPSDRFFAERPEGSVSTLKIQRTQQEDSAVYLCASSLAGDSLSSYNEQFFGPGTRLTVL.

The rearrangement joins TRBV5-6 to TRBJ2-5; TRBD2 matches at 9 bases. This CDR3 has 16 amino acids. Germline lookup yields CDR1 SGHDT and CDR2 YYEEEE. J gave up 5 bases and V 0 bases, and 8 bases lay outside the gene matches. The CDR3 bases are TGTGCCAGCAGCTTGGGCTGGGCGGGAGGGGCGGAGACCCAGTACTTC. Translation gives CASSLGWAGGAETQYF.

CDR3: CAWSVSVTEAFF. Written as DNA, the CDR3 is TGTGCCTGGAGTGTTTCGGTCACTGAAGCTTTCTTT. The V and J genes are TRBV30 and TRBJ1-1; D unclear. The CDR3 extends over 12 amino acids. Trimming took 0 bases from V and 4 from J, leaving 6 bases between them. CDR1 and CDR2 (germline): GTSNPN, SVGIG (reference sequence).

The chain couples TRBV7-2 to TRBJ1-1; weak D call: TRBD1 (5 bases). Per germline, CDR1 SGHTA and CDR2 FQGNSA. Trimming left V 2 bases short and J 1 base short, with 20 bases between. The CDR3 spans 18 residues. The CDR3 loop is CASSLNLGLLIPNTEAFF. CDR3 bases: TGTGCCAGCAGCTTAAATCTGGGGCTCTTAATTCCGAACACTGAAGCTTTCTTT.

V and J are TRBV11-2 and TRBJ2-1; a possible D gene is TRBD1 (6 bases). Germline CDR1 is SGHAT and CDR2 is FQNNGV. Trimming removed 6 bases at V and 7 bases at J, with 13 bases between. The CDR3 spans 13 residues. The CDR3 reads CASRGANHNEQFF. The CDR3 nucleotides read TGTGCCAGCAGGGGGGCCAATCATAATGAGCAGTTCTTC.

The V and J genes are TRBV25-1 and TRBJ1-1; D unresolved. Trimming removed 3 bases from V and 4 bases from J, with 18 bases in between. The germline V gene encodes CDR1 MGHDK and CDR2 SYGVNS. The CDR3 length is 16 residues. The CDR3 is CASSDSLGGGGTEAFF. The CDR3 nucleotides are TGTGCCAGCAGTGACTCCCTGGGAGGCGGAGGCACTGAAGCTTTCTTT.

The CDR3 nucleotides read TGTGCCATCAAACCGGACAGTAAAGCCCTAAGGAGCTATGGCTACACCTTC. It specifies CAIKPDSKALRSYGYTF. The chain combines TRBV10-3 with TRBJ1-2; possible D gene TRBD1, 6 bases. V dropped 7 bases and J dropped 4 bases, with 25 bases sitting between them. In germline, CDR1 is ENHRY, CDR2 SYGVKD. The CDR3 loop spans 17 amino acids.